These 25 T cell receptor beta chains share one sample of origin, sequenced in a study of blood T cell repertoires in COVID-19. Using immunoSEQ multiplex PCR, the repertoire was profiled, and TCRdb retains in-frame clones only, with some absent. Of a few hundred thousand clones listed, roughly 87% are singletons. Specimen: PBMCs or T cells enriched from blood (not recorded which). These receptors were taken from a woman under 40 who had recovered from COVID-19.

This sequence joins TRBV11-2 and TRBJ1-2; 9 bases match TRBD1. V lost 5 bases, J lost 7 bases, and 11 bases stayed unmatched. The germline V gene has CDR1 SGHAT and CDR2 FQNNGV. CDR3 size: 15 residues. The CDR3 nucleotides read TGTGCCAGCAGCCCCACGACAGGGGGGGCCCCTGGCTACACCTTC. This gives the protein CASSPTTGGAPGYTF.

The genes are TRBV9 and TRBJ1-3; D is ambiguous. The CDR3 extends over 13 amino acids. The V gene lost 0 bases and the J gene lost 2 bases, with 3 bases spanning the gap. Per the germline V gene, CDR1 is SGDLS and CDR2 is YYNGEE. CDR3 DNA: TGTGCCAGCAGCGTAGGGCCTGGAAACACCATATATTTT. Translating gives CASSVGPGNTIYF.

The chain combines TRBV10-2 with TRBJ2-7; 13 bases fit TRBD2. Germline-derived CDR1 and CDR2 are WSHSY and SAAADI. CDR3 length: 15 residues. The V segment lost 7 bases and the J segment 2 bases; nucleotides outside the gene matches: 5. CDR3 sequence (DNA): TGCGCCAGCAAAGGACTAGCGGGGGCCACCTACGAGCAGTACTTC. Translated: CASKGLAGATYEQYF.

The rearrangement joins TRBV6-5 to TRBJ2-5, with D possibly TRBD1 on 6 matching bases. The V gene lost 7 bases and the J gene lost 5 bases, with 14 bases spanning the gap. This CDR3 has 13 residues. The germline gives CDR1 MNHEY, CDR2 SVGAGI. This CDR3 is CASNTGTKETQYF. DNA of the CDR3: TGTGCCAGCAACACCGGGACAAAGGAGACCCAGTACTTC.

The V call is TRBV7-8, the J call TRBJ2-3; D unclear. V was shortened by 2 bases and J by 4 bases, with 7 bases between the two germline ends. The CDR3 is 13 amino acids. Germline CDR1 and CDR2: SGHVS and FQNEAQ. The CDR3 region has the DNA TGTGCCAGCAGCTTAACTAACGCAGATACGCAGTATTTT. As protein: CASSLTNADTQYF.

V and J are TRBV18 and TRBJ1-2; D is possibly TRBD1 (5 bases). The CDR3 is made up of 16 amino acids. CDR1 KGHSH and CDR2 LQKENI come from the germline V gene. V gave up 1 base and J gave up 3 bases, with 15 bases separating them. Here the CDR3 reads CASSPLGAGPHYGYTF. CDR3 nucleotide sequence: TGTGCCAGCTCACCACTTGGGGCAGGGCCCCACTATGGCTACACCTTC.

The chain carries TRBV27 and TRBJ1-2; D might be TRBD1 (5 bases). The CDR3 spans 15 residues. Per germline, CDR1 MNHEY and CDR2 SMNVEV (reference sequence). V was trimmed by 5 bases and J by 6 bases, leaving 19 bases between them. CDR3 in amino acids: CASSPLGTLTDGYTF. The CDR3 DNA is TGTGCCAGCAGTCCGCTCGGGACTCTTACGGATGGCTACACCTTC.

This clone was seen once. The gene calls are TRBV6-5 and TRBJ2-7, with 8 bases lining up with TRBD2. CDR1 MNHEY and CDR2 SVGAGI come from the germline V gene. V shed 6 bases and J 6 bases; nucleotides not matched to a gene: 13. The CDR3 loop spans 15 amino acids. CDR3 protein: CASSRLLAGQGEQYF. The CDR3 region has the DNA TGTGCCAGCAGCAGACTTCTAGCGGGCCAGGGCGAGCAGTACTTC.

The chain carries TRBV27 and TRBJ1-1; no clear D gene. Trimming shortened V by 3 bases and J by 7 bases, and 12 bases separated the two germline ends. This CDR3 spans 13 amino acids. Germline V gene lookup returns CDR1 MNHEY and CDR2 SMNVEV (reference sequence). The DNA of the CDR3 is TGTGCCAGCAGTTTCTTGGGAGAATTTGAAGCTTTCTTT. It yields the protein CASSFLGEFEAFF.

Only one count was recorded for this clone. Written as DNA, the CDR3 is TGTGCCAGCAGCACACAGGGCCCCTATGGCTACACCTTC. Its translation: CASSTQGPYGYTF. The rearrangement uses TRBV9 and TRBJ1-2; D might be TRBD1 (6 bases). CDR1 is SGDLS, CDR2 YYNGEE, per germline. Between the trimmed V and J ends, which lost 4 bases and 4 bases, there was a span of 11 bases. This CDR3 comprises 13 residues.

The chain recombines TRBV23-1 with TRBJ2-1, with TRBD2 as a possible D gene (5 bases). TRBV23-1 belongs to the ORF category, with a function that is uncertain. The CDR3 has 18 amino acids. The V end was cut by 3 bases, the J end by 0 bases, with 18 bases between. The CDR3 nucleotides read TGCGCCAGCAGTCAGACATCCCGGGGTGGTCCCTCCTACAATGAGCAGTTCTTC. Its protein product is CASSQTSRGGPSYNEQFF.

The chain combines TRBV27 with TRBJ1-4, with D possibly matching TRBD1 (5 bases). CDR3 length equals 17 residues. Germline-derived CDR1 and CDR2 are MNHEY and SMNVEV (reference sequence). V shed 6 bases and J shed 2 bases, with 19 bases lying between them. DNA for the CDR3: TGTGCCAGCAGCCTAAAACCCCCGGGGGTCACTAATGAAAAACTGTTTTTT. It encodes CASSLKPPGVTNEKLFF.

The genes are TRBV24-1 and TRBJ2-3; D possibly corresponds to TRBD1 (5 bases). CDR1 is KGHDR, CDR2 SFDVKD, per germline. V lost 2 bases and J lost 1, with 9 bases in between. The length of the CDR3 is 15 residues. This chain's CDR3 is CATSDSRVGTDTQYF. The CDR3 DNA is TGTGCCACCAGTGATTCCAGGGTCGGCACAGATACGCAGTATTTT.

In regard to this clone: Germline is not matched at one junction end, which may reflect a read error. This chain links TRBV15 with TRBJ1-5; no clear D gene. In germline, CDR1 is LNHNV, CDR2 YYDKDF (reference sequence). CDR3 length equals 13 residues. CDR3 residues: CATSRERRSPQHF. The CDR3 DNA reads as TGTGCCACCAGCCGAGAGCGTCGGTCGCCCCAGCATTTT.

J is TRBJ1-5 and V is TRBV6-5; TRBD1 is a possible D gene (6 bases). From germline, CDR1 is MNHEY and CDR2 SVGAGI. The CDR3 extends over 14 amino acids. V was shortened by 8 bases and J by 1 base, with 12 bases between the two germline ends. CDR3 sequence reads: CASRTGRSNQPQHF. As DNA, the CDR3 is TGTGCCAGCCGTACAGGGAGAAGCAATCAGCCCCAGCATTTT.

The chain recombines TRBV19 with TRBJ2-5; the D gene is possibly TRBD2 (6 bases). Trimming shortened V by 4 bases and J by 4 bases, and 13 bases separated the two germline ends. This CDR3 spans 14 amino acids. CDR1 LNHDA and CDR2 SQIVND come from the germline V gene (reference sequence). CDR3 loop: CASSTRGVRETQYF. The CDR3 DNA follows: TGTGCCAGTAGTACGCGGGGCGTGAGAGAGACCCAGTACTTC.

The chain couples TRBV15 to TRBJ2-7, with D perhaps TRBD2 (5 bases). CDR1 and CDR2 from the germline V gene are LNHNV and YYDKDF (reference sequence). Between the trimmed V and J ends, which lost 3 bases and 2 bases, there was a span of 14 bases. This CDR3 has 15 residues. Here the CDR3 DNA reads TGTGCCACCAGCAGCCGCCGGGATCCACCCTACGAGCAGTACTTC. Amino acids: CATSSRRDPPYEQYF.

This clone was counted a few times. Other DNA variants within this sample encode the same CDR3. The CDR3: CASSLGRLDYGYTF. In DNA form, the CDR3 reads TGTGCCAGCAGCTTGGGGCGGTTGGACTATGGCTACACCTTC. The J gene is TRBJ1-2, the V gene TRBV5-6, with D unclear. The germline V gene has CDR1 SGHDT and CDR2 YYEEEE. This CDR3 has 14 residues. Deletions cut 0 bases from V and 3 bases from J, with 9 bases between.

The chain joins TRBV7-3 to TRBJ2-3; maybe TRBD1 (5 bases). This CDR3 region has 15 residues. The V gene lost 5 bases and the J gene lost 1 base, with 13 bases spanning the gap. Germline V gene lookup returns CDR1 SGHTA and CDR2 FQGTGA. The CDR3 sequence: CASSQEGHRTDTQYF. CDR3 nucleotides: TGTGCCAGCAGCCAGGAAGGACACCGCACAGATACGCAGTATTTT.

This chain links TRBV5-1 with TRBJ2-3; a weak D match, TRBD2 (5 bases). The V and J ends lost 4 bases and 0 bases respectively, with 15 bases between them. This CDR3 spans 16 amino acids. Germline V gene data show CDR1 as SGHRS and CDR2 as YFSETQ. DNA for the CDR3: TGCGCCAGCAGCATCGGACTGGCAATGAGCACAGATACGCAGTATTTT. Protein product: CASSIGLAMSTDTQYF. Variable domain in full (rest from reference TRBV5-1 and TRBJ2-3): KAGVTQTPRYLIKTRGQQVTLSCSPISGHRSVSWYQQTPGQGLQFLFEYFSETQRNKGNFPGRFSGRQFSNSRSEMNVSTLELGDSALYLCASSIGLAMSTDTQYFGPGTRLTVL.

This chain uses TRBV7-3 with TRBJ2-1, with a possible D match to TRBD2 (6 bases). Trimming pared 2 bases from V and 0 bases from J, leaving 29 bases between. The CDR3 consists of 22 residues. Germline CDR1 reads SGHTA; CDR2 reads FQGTGA. The CDR3 region is CASSLLGYGWERARDSYNEQFF. The CDR3 nucleotides read TGTGCCAGCAGCTTATTGGGGTACGGTTGGGAGCGGGCACGAGACTCCTACAATGAGCAGTTCTTC.

V is TRBV18 and J is TRBJ1-5; maybe TRBD1 (5 bases). Trimming pared 6 bases from V and 7 bases from J, leaving 13 bases between. CDR3 size: 13 residues. The germline V gene has CDR1 KGHSH and CDR2 LQKENI. This CDR3 is CASSEGRGQPQHF. DNA for the CDR3: TGTGCCAGCTCGGAGGGGCGAGGGCAGCCCCAGCATTTT.

This chain joins TRBV29-1 and TRBJ1-2; D gene ambiguous. This CDR3 spans 13 amino acids. V gave up 3 bases and J gave up 7 bases, with 15 bases separating them. Looked up from germline, CDR1 is SQVTM and CDR2 is ANQGSEA. CDR3 residues: CSVEGLGHPGYTF. Here the CDR3 DNA reads TGCAGCGTTGAGGGCCTCGGCCACCCTGGCTACACCTTC. The full variable domain, its missing parts supplied by reference TRBV29-1 and TRBJ1-2, is SAVISQKPSRDICQRGTSLTIQCQVDSQVTMMFWYRQQPGQSLTLIATANQGSEATYESGFVIDKFPISRPNLTFSTLTVSNMSPEDSSIYLCSVEGLGHPGYTFGSGTRLTVV.

V gene TRBV7-3 combines with J gene TRBJ1-4; D is uncertain. The ends were cut back, 5 bases at V and 8 bases at J, with 12 bases in the middle. CDR3 size: 13 residues. Germline CDR1 and CDR2: SGHTA and FQGTGA. The DNA of the CDR3 is TGTGCCAGCAGCCCGTCCGGCAGGGAAAAACTGTTTTTT. Translated: CASSPSGREKLFF.

J is TRBJ2-7 and V is TRBV20-1; D call uncertain. This CDR3 contains 11 residues. V gave up 6 bases and J gave up 6 bases, with 12 bases separating them. CDR1 is DFQATT, CDR2 SNEGSKA, per germline (reference sequence). CDR3 in amino acids: CSAVTGAEQYF. CDR3 sequence (DNA): TGCAGTGCGGTTACCGGAGCCGAGCAGTACTTC.